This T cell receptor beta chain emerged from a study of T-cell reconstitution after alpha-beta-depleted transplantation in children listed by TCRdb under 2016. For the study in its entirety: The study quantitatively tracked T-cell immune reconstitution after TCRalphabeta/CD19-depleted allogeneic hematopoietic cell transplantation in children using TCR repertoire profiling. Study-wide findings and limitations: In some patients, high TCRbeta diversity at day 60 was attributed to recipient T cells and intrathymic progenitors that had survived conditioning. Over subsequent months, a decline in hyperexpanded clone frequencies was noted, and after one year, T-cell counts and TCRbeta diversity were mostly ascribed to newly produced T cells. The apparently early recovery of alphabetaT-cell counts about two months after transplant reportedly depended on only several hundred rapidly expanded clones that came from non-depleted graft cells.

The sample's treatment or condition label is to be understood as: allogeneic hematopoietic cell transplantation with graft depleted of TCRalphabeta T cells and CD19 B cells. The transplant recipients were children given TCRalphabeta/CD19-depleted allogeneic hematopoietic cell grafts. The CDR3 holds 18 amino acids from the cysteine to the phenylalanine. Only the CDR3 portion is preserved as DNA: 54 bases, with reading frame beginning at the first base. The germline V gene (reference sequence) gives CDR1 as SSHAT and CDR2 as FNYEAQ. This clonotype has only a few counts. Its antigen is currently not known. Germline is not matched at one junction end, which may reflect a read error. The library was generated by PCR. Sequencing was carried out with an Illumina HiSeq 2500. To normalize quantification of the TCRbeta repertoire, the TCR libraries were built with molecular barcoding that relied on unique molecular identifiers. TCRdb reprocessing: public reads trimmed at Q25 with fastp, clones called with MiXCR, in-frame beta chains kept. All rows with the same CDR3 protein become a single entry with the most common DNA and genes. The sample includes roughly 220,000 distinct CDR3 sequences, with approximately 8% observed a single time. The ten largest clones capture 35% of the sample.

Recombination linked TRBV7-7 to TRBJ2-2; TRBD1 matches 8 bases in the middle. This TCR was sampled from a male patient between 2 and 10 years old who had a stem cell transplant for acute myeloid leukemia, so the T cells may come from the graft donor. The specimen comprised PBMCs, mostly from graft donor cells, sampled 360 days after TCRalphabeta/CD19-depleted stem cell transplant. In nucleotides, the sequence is TGTGCTAGCAGCCTTTTTCCGGGACAGGACCCGAACACCGGGGAGCTGTTTTTT. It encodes CASSLFPGQDPNTGELFF.